This entry concerns a single TCR beta chain. The data stem from a study of OX40 agonist ivuxolimab in advanced cancers. Deletions cut 5 bases from V and 5 bases from J, with 10 bases between. Germline assignment: CDR1 MNHNY and CDR2 SVGAGI (reference sequence). The length of the CDR3 is 13 residues. Assay: immunoSEQ multiplex PCR; the TCRdb copy retains only in-frame clones and omits some. The repertoire consists of tens of thousands of clones, with approximately 86% occurring once and the leading ten covering roughly 13%. The chain links TRBV6-6 to TRBJ2-1; D not resolved. The origin of this receptor is an adult with an advanced solid tumor such as melanoma, head and neck, liver or kidney cancer. The material was CD4+ or CD8+ T cells sorted from blood, obtained in a trial of the OX40 agonist ivuxolimab. Here the CDR3 DNA reads TGTGCCAGCAGTCAAGCCGGGCACAATGAGCAGTTCTTC. As protein: CASSQAGHNEQFF.